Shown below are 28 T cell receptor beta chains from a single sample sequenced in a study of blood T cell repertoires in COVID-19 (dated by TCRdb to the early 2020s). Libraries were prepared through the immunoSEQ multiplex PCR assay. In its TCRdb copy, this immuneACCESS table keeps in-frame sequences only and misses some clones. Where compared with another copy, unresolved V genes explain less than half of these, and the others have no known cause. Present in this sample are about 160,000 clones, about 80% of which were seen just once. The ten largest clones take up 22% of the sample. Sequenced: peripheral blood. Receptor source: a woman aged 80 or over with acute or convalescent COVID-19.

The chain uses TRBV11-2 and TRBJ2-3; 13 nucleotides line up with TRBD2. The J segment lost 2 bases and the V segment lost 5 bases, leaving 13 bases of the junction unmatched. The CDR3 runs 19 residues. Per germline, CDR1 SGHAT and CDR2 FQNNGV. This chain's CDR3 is CASSRTSGSSRGTTDTQYF. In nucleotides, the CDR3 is TGTGCCAGCAGCCGGACTAGCGGGAGTTCTAGGGGGACCACAGATACGCAGTATTTT. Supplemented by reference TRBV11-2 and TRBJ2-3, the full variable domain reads EAGVAQSPRYKIIEKRQSVAFWCNPISGHATLYWYQQILGQGPKLLIQFQNNGVVDDSQLPKDRFSAERLKGVDSTLKIQPAKLEDSAVYLCASSRTSGSSRGTTDTQYFGPGTRLTVL.

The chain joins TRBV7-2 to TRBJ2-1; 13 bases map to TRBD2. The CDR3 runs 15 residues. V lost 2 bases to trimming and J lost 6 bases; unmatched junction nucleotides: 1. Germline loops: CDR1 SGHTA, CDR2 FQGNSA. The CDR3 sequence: CASSLRTSGSNEQFF. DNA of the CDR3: TGTGCCAGCAGCTTACGGACTAGCGGGAGCAATGAGCAGTTCTTC.

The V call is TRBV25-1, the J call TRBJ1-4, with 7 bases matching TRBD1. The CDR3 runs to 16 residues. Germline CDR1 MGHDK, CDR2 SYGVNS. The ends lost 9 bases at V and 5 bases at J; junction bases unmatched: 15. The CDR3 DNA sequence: TGTGCCAGTCGTGAAAGGGGGCAGGGGAGAAATGAAAAACTGTTTTTT. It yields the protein CASRERGQGRNEKLFF.

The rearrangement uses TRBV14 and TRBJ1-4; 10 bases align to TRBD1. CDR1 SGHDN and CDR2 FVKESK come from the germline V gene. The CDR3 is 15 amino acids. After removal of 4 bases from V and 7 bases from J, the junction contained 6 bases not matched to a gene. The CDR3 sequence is CASSPWGQGSEKLFF. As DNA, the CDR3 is TGTGCCAGCAGCCCCTGGGGACAGGGGAGTGAAAAACTGTTTTTT.

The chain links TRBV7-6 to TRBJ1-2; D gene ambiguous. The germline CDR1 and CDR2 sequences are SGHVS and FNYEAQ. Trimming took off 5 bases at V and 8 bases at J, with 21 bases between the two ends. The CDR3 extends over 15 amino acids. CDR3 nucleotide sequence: TGTGCCAGCAGCCCCCTCCCCCTTCCCCTAATAGGCTACACCTTC. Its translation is CASSPLPLPLIGYTF.

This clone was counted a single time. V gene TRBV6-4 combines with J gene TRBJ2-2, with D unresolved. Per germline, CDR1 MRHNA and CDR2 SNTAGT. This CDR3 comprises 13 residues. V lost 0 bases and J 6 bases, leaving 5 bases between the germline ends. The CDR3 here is CASSDSEAGELFF. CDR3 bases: TGTGCCAGCAGTGACTCAGAGGCCGGGGAGCTGTTTTTT.

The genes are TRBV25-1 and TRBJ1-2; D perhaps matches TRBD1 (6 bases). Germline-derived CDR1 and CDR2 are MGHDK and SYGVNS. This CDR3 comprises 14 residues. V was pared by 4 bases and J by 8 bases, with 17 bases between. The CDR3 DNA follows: TGTGCCAGCAGTGGGTTCAAACAGGGTCAAGGCTACACCTTC. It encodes CASSGFKQGQGYTF.

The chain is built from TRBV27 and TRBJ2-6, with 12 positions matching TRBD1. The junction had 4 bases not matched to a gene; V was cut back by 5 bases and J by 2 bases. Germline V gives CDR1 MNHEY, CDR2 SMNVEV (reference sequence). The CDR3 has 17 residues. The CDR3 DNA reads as TGTGCCAGCAGTCCGGGACAGGGGGCCGCTGGGGCCAACGTCCTGACTTTC. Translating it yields CASSPGQGAAGANVLTF.

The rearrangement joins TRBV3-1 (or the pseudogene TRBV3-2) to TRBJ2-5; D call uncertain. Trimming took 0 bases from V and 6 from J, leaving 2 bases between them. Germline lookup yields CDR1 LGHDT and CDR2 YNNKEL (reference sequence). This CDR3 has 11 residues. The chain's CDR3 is CASSQDKTQYF. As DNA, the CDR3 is TGTGCCAGCAGCCAAGATAAGACCCAGTACTTC.

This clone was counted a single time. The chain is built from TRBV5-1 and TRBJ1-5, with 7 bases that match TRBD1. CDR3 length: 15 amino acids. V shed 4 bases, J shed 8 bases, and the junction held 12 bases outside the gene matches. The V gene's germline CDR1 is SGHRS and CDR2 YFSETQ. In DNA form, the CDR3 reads TGCGCCAGCAGCCGGGTAGGGGGCTGGGGCGAGCCCCAGCATTTT. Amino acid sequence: CASSRVGGWGEPQHF.

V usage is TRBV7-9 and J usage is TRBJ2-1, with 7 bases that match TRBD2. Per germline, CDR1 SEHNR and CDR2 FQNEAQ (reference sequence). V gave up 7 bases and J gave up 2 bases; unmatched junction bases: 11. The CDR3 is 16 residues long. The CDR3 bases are TGTGCCAGCACCCCGGTAGTAGCGGGTCCCTACAATGAGCAGTTCTTC. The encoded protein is CASTPVVAGPYNEQFF.

The CDR3 sequence: CASSTGGNSPLHF. As DNA, the CDR3 is TGTGCCAGTTCGACAGGGGGGAATTCACCCCTCCACTTT. This chain connects TRBV19 to TRBJ1-6, with TRBD1 matching 9 bases. CDR3 length: 13 amino acids. Losses at the gene ends were 8 bases for V and 7 bases for J; bases not matched to a gene: 3. Germline assignment: CDR1 LNHDA and CDR2 SQIVND (reference sequence).

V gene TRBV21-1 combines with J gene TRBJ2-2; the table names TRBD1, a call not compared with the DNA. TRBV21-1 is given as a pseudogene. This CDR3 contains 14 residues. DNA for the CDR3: TGTGCCAGCAGCAAAGGCAGGGGTAACGGGGAGCTGTTTTTT. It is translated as CASSKGRGNGELFF.

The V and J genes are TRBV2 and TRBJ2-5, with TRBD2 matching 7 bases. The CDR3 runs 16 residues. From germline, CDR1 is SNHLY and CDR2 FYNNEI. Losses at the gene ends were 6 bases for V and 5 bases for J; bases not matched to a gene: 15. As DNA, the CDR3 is TGTGCCAGCAGGGTACTAGCGCAAAAATCCCGGGAGACCCAGTACTTC. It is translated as CASRVLAQKSRETQYF. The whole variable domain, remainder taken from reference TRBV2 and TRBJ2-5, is EPEVTQTPSHQVTQMGQEVILRCVPISNHLYFYWYRQILGQKVEFLVSFYNNEISEKSEIFDDQFSVERPDGSNFTLKIRSTKLEDSAMYFCASRVLAQKSRETQYFGPGTRLLVL.

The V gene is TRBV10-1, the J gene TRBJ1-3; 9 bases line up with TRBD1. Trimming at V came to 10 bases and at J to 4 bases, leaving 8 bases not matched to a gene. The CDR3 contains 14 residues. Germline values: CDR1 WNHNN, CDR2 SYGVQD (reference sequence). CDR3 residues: CANKGQGRGNTIYF. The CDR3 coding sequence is TGCGCCAACAAGGGACAGGGAAGGGGAAACACCATATATTTT.

In nucleotides, the CDR3 is TGTGCCATCAGTTCAGGGGCCCCCGGGGAGCTGTTTTTT. Translation gives CAISSGAPGELFF. J is TRBJ2-2 and V is TRBV10-3; D possibly corresponds to TRBD1 (6 bases). Germline V lookup: CDR1 ENHRY, CDR2 SYGVKD. Trimming took 5 bases from V and 6 from J, leaving 10 bases between them. CDR3 size: 13 residues.

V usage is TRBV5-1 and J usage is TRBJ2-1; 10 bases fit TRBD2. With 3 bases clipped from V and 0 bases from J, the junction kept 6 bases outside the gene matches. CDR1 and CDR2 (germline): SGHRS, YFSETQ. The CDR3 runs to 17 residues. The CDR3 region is CASSSGGLAVSYNEQFF. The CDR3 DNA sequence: TGCGCCAGCAGCTCCGGTGGACTAGCGGTCTCCTACAATGAGCAGTTCTTC.

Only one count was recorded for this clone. Written as DNA, the CDR3 is TGTGCCAGCAGGGGGAGGGGCGAGCAGTACTTC. The encoded protein is CASRGRGEQYF. The chain joins TRBV2 to TRBJ2-7; 7 bases align to TRBD2. Per germline, CDR1 SNHLY and CDR2 FYNNEI. The CDR3 sequence is 11 residues long. V lost 6 bases, J lost 6 bases, and 2 bases stayed unmatched.

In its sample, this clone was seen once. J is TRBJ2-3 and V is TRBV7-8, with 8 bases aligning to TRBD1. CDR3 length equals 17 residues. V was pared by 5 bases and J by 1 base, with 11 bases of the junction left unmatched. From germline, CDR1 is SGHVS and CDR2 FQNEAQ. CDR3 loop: CASSPYGQGQGTDTQYF. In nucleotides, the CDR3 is TGTGCCAGCAGCCCATATGGACAGGGACAAGGCACAGATACGCAGTATTTT.

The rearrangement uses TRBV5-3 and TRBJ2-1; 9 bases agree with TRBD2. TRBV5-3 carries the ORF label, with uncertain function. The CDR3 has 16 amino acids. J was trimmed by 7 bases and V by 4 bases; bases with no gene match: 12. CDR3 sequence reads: CARSPREGAGGNEQFF. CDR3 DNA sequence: TGTGCCAGAAGCCCGCGGGAGGGGGCGGGAGGAAATGAGCAGTTCTTC.

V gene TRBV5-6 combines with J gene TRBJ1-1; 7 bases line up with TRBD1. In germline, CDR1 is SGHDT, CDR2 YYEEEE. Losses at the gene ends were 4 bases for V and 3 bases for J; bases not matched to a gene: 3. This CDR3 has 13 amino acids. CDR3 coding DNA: TGTGCCAGCAGCACCGGGACAGACACTGAAGCTTTCTTT. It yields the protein CASSTGTDTEAFF.

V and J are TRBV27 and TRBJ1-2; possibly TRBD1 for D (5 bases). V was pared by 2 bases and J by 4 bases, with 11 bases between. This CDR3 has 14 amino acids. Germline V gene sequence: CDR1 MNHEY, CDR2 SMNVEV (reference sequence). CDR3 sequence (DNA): TGTGCCAGCAGTTTAACCGGCGGGGGCTATGGCTACACCTTC. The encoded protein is CASSLTGGGYGYTF.

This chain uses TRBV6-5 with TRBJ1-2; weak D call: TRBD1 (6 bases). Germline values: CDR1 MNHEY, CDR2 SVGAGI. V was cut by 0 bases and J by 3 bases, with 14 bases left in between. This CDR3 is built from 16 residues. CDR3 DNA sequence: TGTGCCAGCAGTTACTCGGGCAGGGGCAAAGACTATGGCTACACCTTC. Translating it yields CASSYSGRGKDYGYTF.

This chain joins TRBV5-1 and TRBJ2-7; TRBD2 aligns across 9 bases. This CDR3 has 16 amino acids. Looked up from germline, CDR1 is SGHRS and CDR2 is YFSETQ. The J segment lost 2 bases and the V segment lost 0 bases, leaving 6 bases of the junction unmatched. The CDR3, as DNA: TGCGCCAGCAGCTTGGTGAGACTAGCGGAAACCTACGAGCAGTACTTC. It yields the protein CASSLVRLAETYEQYF.

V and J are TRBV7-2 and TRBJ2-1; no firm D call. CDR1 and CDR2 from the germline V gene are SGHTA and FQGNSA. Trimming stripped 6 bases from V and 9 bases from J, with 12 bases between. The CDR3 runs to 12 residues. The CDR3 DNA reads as TGTGCCAGCAGTTTACTTCGACTTGAGCAGTTCTTC. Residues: CASSLLRLEQFF.

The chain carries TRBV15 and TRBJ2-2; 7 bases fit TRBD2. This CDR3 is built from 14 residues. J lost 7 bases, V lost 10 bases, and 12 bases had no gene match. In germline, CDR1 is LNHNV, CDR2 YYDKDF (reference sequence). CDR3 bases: TGTGCCATCAGGGAGGGTTTCCAGGACGGGGAGCTGTTTTTT. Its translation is CAIREGFQDGELFF.

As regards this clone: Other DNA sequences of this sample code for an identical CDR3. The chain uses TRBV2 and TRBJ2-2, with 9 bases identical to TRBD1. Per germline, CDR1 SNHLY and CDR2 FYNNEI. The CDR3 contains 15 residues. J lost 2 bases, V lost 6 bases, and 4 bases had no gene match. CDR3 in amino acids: CASRGQGRNTGELFF. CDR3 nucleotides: TGTGCCAGCAGGGGACAGGGTAGAAACACCGGGGAGCTGTTTTTT.

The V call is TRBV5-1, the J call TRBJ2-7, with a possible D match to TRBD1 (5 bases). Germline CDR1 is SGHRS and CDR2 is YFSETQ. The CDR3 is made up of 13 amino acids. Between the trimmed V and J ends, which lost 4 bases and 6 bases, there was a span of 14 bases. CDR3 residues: CASSPQGISEQYF. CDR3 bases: TGCGCCAGCAGCCCCCAGGGCATTTCCGAGCAGTACTTC.